The 23 T cell receptor beta chains below all came from one sample that was sequenced in a study of cytomegalovirus exposure and HLA in healthy donors. It was with 60 Vbeta and 13 Jbeta primers that the PCR ran. Produced via immunoSEQ multiplex PCR; TCRdb's table is partial and in-frame only. Listed are roughly 80,000 clones; 0.58% falls within the top ten. Sequencing was carried out using PBMCs. These receptors all come from a man aged 50 or older in good health and CMV-seronegative.

V usage is TRBV10-3 and J usage is TRBJ1-2; 7 bases are shared with TRBD1. This CDR3 is 14 amino acids long. The germline CDR1 and CDR2 sequences are ENHRY and SYGVKD. V dropped 5 bases and J dropped 0; count of bases not matched to a gene: 3. The CDR3 nucleotides are TGTGCCATCAGTACCGGGACAGCTAACTATGGCTACACCTTC. It encodes CAISTGTANYGYTF.

V is TRBV7-9 and J is TRBJ2-3; TRBD1 agrees at 8 bases. This CDR3 comprises 15 residues. The germline CDR1 and CDR2 sequences are SEHNR and FQNEAQ (reference sequence). Losses at the gene ends were 5 bases for V and 5 bases for J; bases not matched to a gene: 9. Written as DNA, the CDR3 is TGTGCCAGCAGCCTCCGGACAGGGAAAGGAGATACGCAGTATTTT. Its protein is CASSLRTGKGDTQYF.

This chain connects TRBV30 to TRBJ2-1; D remains ambiguous. The ends were cut back, 7 bases at V and 4 bases at J, with 8 bases in the middle. This CDR3 spans 11 amino acids. Germline CDR1 GTSNPN, CDR2 SVGIG (reference sequence). The CDR3 DNA reads TGTGCCTCTAAGAATTACAATGAGCAGTTCTTC. Amino acid sequence: CASKNYNEQFF.

The gene calls are TRBV5-1 and TRBJ1-6; 8 bases are shared with TRBD1. Germline loops: CDR1 SGHRS, CDR2 YFSETQ. V was clipped by 1 base and J by 6 bases; unmatched bases: 9. The CDR3 length is 17 residues. The CDR3 sequence: CASSLFPRTGSNSPLHF. The CDR3 nucleotides are TGCGCCAGCAGCTTGTTCCCTCGGACAGGGAGTAATTCACCCCTCCACTTT.

The chain couples TRBV18 to TRBJ1-5, with a tentative D call TRBD1 (6 bases). V gave up 1 base and J gave up 5 bases, with 15 bases separating them. This CDR3 spans 16 amino acids. Per germline, CDR1 KGHSH and CDR2 LQKENI. The CDR3 DNA reads TGTGCCAGCTCACCACAGGGTGGGGGCATGGATCAGCCCCAGCATTTT. Its translation: CASSPQGGGMDQPQHF. The full variable domain, its missing parts supplied by reference TRBV18 and TRBJ1-5, is NAGVMQNPRHLVRRRGQEARLRCSPMKGHSHVYWYRQLPEEGLKFMVYLQKENIIDESGMPKERFSAEFPKEGPSILRIQQVVRGDSAAYFCASSPQGGGMDQPQHFGDGTRLSIL.

This rearrangement joins TRBV6-5 to TRBJ1-2; D unresolved. CDR1 and CDR2 (germline): MNHEY, SVGAGI. The germline V and J ends were trimmed by 6 bases and 0 bases, with 11 bases remaining between them. The CDR3 extends over 14 amino acids. The CDR3 sequence is CASSLGGPNYGYTF. CDR3 bases: TGTGCCAGCAGCCTCGGTGGGCCTAACTATGGCTACACCTTC.

V is TRBV5-6 and J is TRBJ1-4; maybe TRBD1 (5 bases). V gave up 3 bases and J gave up 6 bases, with 15 bases separating them. This CDR3 is 15 amino acids long. In germline, CDR1 is SGHDT, CDR2 YYEEEE. CDR3 DNA: TGTGCCAGCAGCTCTAGTCAGGGAGGGCATGAAAAACTGTTTTTT. Protein product: CASSSSQGGHEKLFF.

J is TRBJ1-4 and V is TRBV9, with D possibly TRBD1 on 6 matching bases. V was clipped by 3 bases and J by 1 base, with 16 bases between them. This CDR3 comprises 17 residues. Germline V gene sequence: CDR1 SGDLS, CDR2 YYNGEE. The CDR3 is CASSGTVGTVTNEKLFF. The CDR3 DNA reads as TGTGCCAGCAGCGGGACAGTGGGGACCGTAACTAATGAAAAACTGTTTTTT.

For this clone: Other DNA sequences of this sample code for an identical CDR3. The gene calls are TRBV28 and TRBJ1-5; D possibly corresponds to TRBD1 (6 bases). Deletions cut 2 bases from V and 1 base from J, with 9 bases between. CDR3 length: 15 residues. Per the germline V gene, CDR1 is MDHEN and CDR2 is SYDVKM. Here the CDR3 reads CASSLGGASNQPQHF. In DNA form, the CDR3 reads TGTGCCAGCAGTTTAGGGGGCGCGAGCAATCAGCCCCAGCATTTT. The variable domain in full, completed from reference TRBV28 and TRBJ1-5, reads DVKVTQSSRYLVKRTGEKVFLECVQDMDHENMFWYRQDPGLGLRLIYFSYDVKMKEKGDIPEGYSVSREKKERFSLILESASTNQTSMYLCASSLGGASNQPQHFGDGTRLSIL.

The V call is TRBV28, the J call TRBJ1-2; D ambiguous. The CDR3 runs 12 residues. The germline CDR1 and CDR2 sequences are MDHEN and SYDVKM. V lost 6 bases and J lost 8, with 13 bases in between. This CDR3 is CASSVGPRGYTF. CDR3 DNA sequence: TGTGCCAGCAGCGTTGGGCCTCGGGGCTACACCTTC.

The V and J genes are TRBV6-1 and TRBJ1-2; 9 bases fit TRBD1. Germline lookup yields CDR1 MNHNS and CDR2 SASEGT. The CDR3 has 14 amino acids. The trim removed 0 bases at V and 6 bases at J, leaving 2 bases unmatched. The CDR3 DNA is TGTGCCAGCAGTGAAGCCCGGACAGGGGATGGCTACACCTTC. The encoded protein is CASSEARTGDGYTF.

The chain is built from TRBV30 and TRBJ1-2, with D maybe TRBD1 (6 bases). CDR1 and CDR2 (germline): GTSNPN, SVGIG (reference sequence). Trimming removed 5 bases at V and 7 bases at J, with 11 bases between. The CDR3 contains 11 residues. CDR3 protein: CAWEPGVGYTF. Here the CDR3 DNA reads TGTGCCTGGGAACCAGGGGTTGGCTACACCTTC.

The chain carries TRBV10-3 and TRBJ2-7, with 9 bases that match TRBD1. CDR3 size: 16 residues. Germline V gives CDR1 ENHRY, CDR2 SYGVKD. V dropped 2 bases and J dropped 2; count of bases not matched to a gene: 7. The DNA of the CDR3 is TGTGCCATCAGTGAGCCTACTCGACAGGGGGCCTACGAGCAGTACTTC. Translating gives CAISEPTRQGAYEQYF.

Here the CDR3 reads CASSISKSSYNEQFF. The CDR3 DNA is TGTGCCAGTAGTATATCTAAGAGCTCCTACAATGAGCAGTTCTTC. This chain links TRBV19 with TRBJ2-1; D not certain. Between the trimmed V and J ends, which lost 2 bases and 0 bases, there was a span of 8 bases. Germline assignment: CDR1 LNHDA and CDR2 SQIVND (reference sequence). This CDR3 has 15 amino acids.

This rearrangement joins TRBV11-2 to TRBJ2-2; 8 nucleotides line up with TRBD2. V lost 1 base to trimming and J lost 2 bases; unmatched junction nucleotides: 3. The CDR3 covers 16 residues. Per germline, CDR1 SGHAT and CDR2 FQNNGV. The CDR3 sequence is CASSLGGGRNTGELFF. The CDR3, as DNA: TGTGCCAGCAGCTTAGGCGGGGGGCGTAACACCGGGGAGCTGTTTTTT.

The V gene is TRBV10-2, the J gene TRBJ2-3; D not certain. Trimming took off 6 bases at V and 0 bases at J, with 7 bases between the two ends. The germline gives CDR1 WSHSY, CDR2 SAAADI. The CDR3 loop spans 13 amino acids. This CDR3 reads CASRETSTDTQYF. The CDR3 DNA reads as TGCGCCAGCAGGGAGACTAGCACAGATACGCAGTATTTT.

This chain links TRBV6-1 with TRBJ1-2; 7 bases fit TRBD1. The CDR3 sequence is 14 residues long. CDR1 MNHNS and CDR2 SASEGT come from the germline V gene. V shed 3 bases, J shed 5 bases, and the junction held 6 bases outside the gene matches. CDR3 nucleotide sequence: TGTGCCAGCAGTGAGCCGGGACAGCCGTATGGCTACACCTTC. Translating it yields CASSEPGQPYGYTF.

The chain recombines TRBV9 with TRBJ2-2, with a weak D call TRBD1 (5 bases). V gave up 0 bases and J gave up 3 bases, with 9 bases separating them. Germline loops: CDR1 SGDLS, CDR2 YYNGEE. The CDR3 covers 15 residues. As DNA, the CDR3 is TGTGCCAGCAGCGTAGGGGGCCTTCACACCGGGGAGCTGTTTTTT. Its translation is CASSVGGLHTGELFF. Complete variable domain (other parts from reference TRBV9 and TRBJ2-2): DSGVTQTPKHLITATGQRVTLRCSPRSGDLSVYWYQQSLDQGLQFLIQYYNGEERAKGNILERFSAQQFPDLHSELNLSSLELGDSALYFCASSVGGLHTGELFFGEGSRLTVL.

J is TRBJ1-6 and V is TRBV11-2; the D gene is possibly TRBD1 (5 bases). The CDR3 consists of 15 residues. Deletions cut 1 base from V and 7 bases from J, with 11 bases between. CDR1 and CDR2 from the germline V gene are SGHAT and FQNNGV. CDR3 DNA: TGTGCCAGCAGCTTAGTGCAGGGAGGCAATTCACCCCTCCACTTT. It codes for CASSLVQGGNSPLHF.

The chain uses TRBV10-3 and TRBJ2-3; D call uncertain. Trimming removed 5 bases at V and 6 bases at J, with 6 bases between. CDR1 ENHRY and CDR2 SYGVKD come from the germline V gene. The CDR3 spans 11 residues. The CDR3 loop reads CAISYRDTQYF. CDR3 nucleotide sequence: TGTGCCATCAGTTACCGGGATACGCAGTATTTT.

The V gene is TRBV19, the J gene TRBJ2-2; D is perhaps TRBD2 (6 bases). Trimming removed 6 bases from V and 1 base from J, with 9 bases in between. CDR1 and CDR2 from the germline V gene are LNHDA and SQIVND (reference sequence). The CDR3 is 14 residues long. CDR3 bases: TGTGCCAGTAGCGCGGGGAGGAACACCGGGGAGCTGTTTTTT. Translating gives CASSAGRNTGELFF. The full variable domain, with the rest looked up from reference TRBV19 and TRBJ2-2, is DGGITQSPKYLFRKEGQNVTLSCEQNLNHDAMYWYRQDPGQGLRLIYYSQIVNDFQKGDIAEGYSVSREKKESFPLTVTSAQKNPTAFYLCASSAGRNTGELFFGEGSRLTVL.

The J gene is TRBJ2-7, the V gene TRBV5-1, with 10 bases that match TRBD1. Germline CDR1 SGHRS, CDR2 YFSETQ. The CDR3 totals 14 residues. J lost 6 bases, V lost 4 bases, and 7 bases had no gene match. The CDR3 coding sequence is TGCGCCAGCAGCCTCGGGACAGGGGTCTTCGAGCAGTACTTC. Amino acids: CASSLGTGVFEQYF.

V gene TRBV5-1 combines with J gene TRBJ1-1, with 8 nucleotides matching TRBD1. The CDR3 consists of 13 residues. With V trimmed by 4 bases and J by 5 bases, 4 bases remained unmatched. Germline CDR1 and CDR2: SGHRS and YFSETQ. The CDR3 is CASSMGQVTEAFF. The CDR3 nucleotides are TGCGCCAGCAGCATGGGACAGGTGACTGAAGCTTTCTTT.